The T cell receptor beta chain under discussion was sequenced for a study of shared clonotypes between healthy human individuals. Study details: Donors consisted of a couple of women and a few men between 18 and 49.

The protocol was immunoSEQ multiplex PCR, while the TCRdb copy is restricted to in-frame clones and leaves out a portion. The profile shows a few million clones, approximately 92% of them singletons. This CDR3 contains 11 residues. CDR1 is SGHTA and CDR2 is FQGNSA in the germline V gene. V lost 5 bases to trimming and J lost 4 bases, with 6 bases between them. In the case of this clone: Other DNA sequences of this sample code for an identical CDR3.

The V and J genes are TRBV7-2 and TRBJ2-7; unclear D gene. This sequence originates from a man younger than 35 in good health. The specimen sequenced was naive CD4+ T cells sorted from blood. Subset noted: CD45RA+ positively selected. In nucleotides, the CDR3 is TGTGCCAGCAGCCTGTTATACGAGCAGTACTTC. Protein product: CASSLLYEQYF. The full variable domain, completed using reference TRBV7-2 and TRBJ2-7, is GAGVSQSPSNKVTEKGKDVELRCDPISGHTALYWYRQSLGQGLEFLIYFQGNSAPDKSGLPSDRFSAERTGGSVSTLTIQRTQQEDSAVYLCASSLLYEQYFGPGTRLTVT.